The TCR beta chain described here comes from a study of blood T cell repertoires in COVID-19. This clone was seen a single time. In the source study's methods: Amplified reference gene primers provided the basis for estimating nucleated cell counts. The assay was immunoSEQ multiplex PCR, and TCRdb's table has in-frame clones only and misses some. V and J calls and clone size follow that table, whereas D and trimming were derived from the DNA. The table lists about 380,000 clones, roughly 80% of them singletons, with approximately 1% in the top ten. This clonotype was obtained from a human donor with acute or convalescent COVID-19. The donor label of this sample is uncertain. The sequenced sample was peripheral blood.

The chain's CDR3 is CASSQDTNLRSSYNEQFF. In DNA, the CDR3 is TGTGCCAGCAGCCAAGATACAAATTTGCGGAGCTCCTACAATGAGCAGTTCTTC. The V call is TRBV3-1 (or the pseudogene TRBV3-2), the J call TRBJ2-1; D uncertain. CDR3 size: 18 residues. Germline loops: CDR1 LGHDT, CDR2 YNNKEL (reference sequence). Trimming stripped 0 bases from V and 0 bases from J, with 15 bases between.